Listed below are T cell receptor beta chains from one sample, sequenced in a study of cytomegalovirus exposure and HLA in healthy donors. Assay: immunoSEQ multiplex PCR; the TCRdb copy retains only in-frame clones and omits some. The table has about 130,000 clones, approximately 81% seen once. The sequencing sample was made of PBMCs. The source of these receptors is a man younger than 35 in good health and CMV-seropositive. The CDR3 runs from the conserved cysteine through the conserved F or W. A D gene is named only where the DNA matches it firmly. Clone size is not always given. Where it is, it says once, few, many or a class for expanded clones.

V gene: TRBV7-2; D gene: TRBD1; clone size: .; J gene: TRBJ1-2; CDR3 DNA: TGTGCCAGCAGCTGGGACAGGGAGGGTTTTAATCTTGGCTACACCTTC; CDR3 protein: CASSWDREGFNLGYTF
V gene: TRBV6-1; D gene: TRBD1; clone size: .; J gene: TRBJ1-6; CDR3 DNA: TGTGCCAGCAGTGGGACAGGGGATAATTCACCCCTCCACTTT; CDR3 protein: CASSGTGDNSPLHF
V gene: TRBV4-3; D gene: TRBD2; clone size: .; J gene: TRBJ2-2; CDR3 DNA: TGCGCCAGCAGCCCGAAGGGCGGGAGGAACGACGGGGAGCTGTTTTTT; CDR3 protein: CASSPKGGRNDGELFF
V gene: TRBV9; D gene: .; clone size: .; J gene: TRBJ2-4; CDR3 DNA: TGTGCCAGCAGCCCAGGAGGCAGCAAAAACATTCAGTACTTC; CDR3 protein: CASSPGGSKNIQYF
V gene: TRBV5-6; D gene: TRBD1; clone size: .; J gene: TRBJ2-7; CDR3 DNA: TGTGCCAGCAGCTTCGGGACAGGGGGCGGGGAGCAGTACTTC; CDR3 protein: CASSFGTGGGEQYF
V gene: TRBV4-1; D gene: TRBD2; clone size: .; J gene: TRBJ2-2; CDR3 DNA: TGCGCCAGCAGCCAAGGGGTGACTAGCGATAGTAAGCTGTTTTTT; CDR3 protein: CASSQGVTSDSKLFF
V gene: TRBV6-6; D gene: .; clone size: .; J gene: TRBJ1-2; CDR3 DNA: TGTGCCAGCAGTCGATCGGAGGATGGCTACACCTTC; CDR3 protein: CASSRSEDGYTF
V gene: TRBV6-1; D gene: .; clone size: .; J gene: TRBJ1-2; CDR3 DNA: TGTGCCACCATCCGACCCGGGGTGAACTATGGCTACACCTTC; CDR3 protein: CATIRPGVNYGYTF
V gene: TRBV5-1; D gene: TRBD1; clone size: .; J gene: TRBJ2-5; CDR3 DNA: TGCGCCAGCAGCTTGGGGACAGGAGCCGGAGAGACCCAGTACTTC; CDR3 protein: CASSLGTGAGETQYF
V gene: TRBV4-3; D gene: .; clone size: few; J gene: TRBJ1-4; CDR3 DNA: TGCGCCAGCAGCCTGGGGGGGAGTAATGAAAAACTGTTTTTT; CDR3 protein: CASSLGGSNEKLFF
V gene: TRBV2; D gene: TRBD2; clone size: .; J gene: TRBJ2-5; CDR3 DNA: TGTGCCAGCAGCGTCACGACTAGCGGGCTACAAGAGACCCAGTACTTC; CDR3 protein: CASSVTTSGLQETQYF
V gene: TRBV18; D gene: .; clone size: .; J gene: TRBJ1-5; CDR3 DNA: TGTGCCAGCTCACCACTCGGACATAGCAATCAGCCCCAGCATTTT; CDR3 protein: CASSPLGHSNQPQHF
V gene: TRBV30; D gene: TRBD1; clone size: few; J gene: TRBJ1-2; CDR3 DNA: TGTGCCTGGAGTGTACCGAGACAGGGGGCGGGGGGCTACACCTTC; CDR3 protein: CAWSVPRQGAGGYTF
V gene: TRBV6-5; D gene: .; clone size: .; J gene: TRBJ2-7; CDR3 DNA: TGTGCCAGCAGTTACCTAGTGACGACAGCCTCCTACGAGCAGTACTTC; CDR3 protein: CASSYLVTTASYEQYF
V gene: TRBV27; D gene: .; clone size: .; J gene: TRBJ1-5; CDR3 DNA: TGTGCCAGCAGTTTTGGGGGGTCGGGCAATCAGCCCCAGCATTTT; CDR3 protein: CASSFGGSGNQPQHF
V gene: TRBV6-1; D gene: .; clone size: few; J gene: TRBJ1-1; CDR3 DNA: TGTGCCAGCGGAATGACAGAGAACACTGAAGCTTTCTTT; CDR3 protein: CASGMTENTEAFF
V gene: TRBV6-5; D gene: .; clone size: .; J gene: TRBJ1-1; CDR3 DNA: TGTGCCAGCAGAACTACACTGAACACTGAAGCTTTCTTT; CDR3 protein: CASRTTLNTEAFF
V gene: TRBV27; D gene: TRBD2; clone size: few; J gene: TRBJ2-1; CDR3 DNA: TGTGCCAGCAGTTTATCGATCCTAGCGGGAGGATACAATGAGCAGTTCTTC; CDR3 protein: CASSLSILAGGYNEQFF
V gene: TRBV4-3; D gene: .; clone size: .; J gene: TRBJ1-2; CDR3 DNA: TGCGCCAGCAGCCAAGATCGTGTCAGTAACTATGGCTACACCTTC; CDR3 protein: CASSQDRVSNYGYTF
V gene: TRBV9; D gene: .; clone size: .; J gene: TRBJ2-5; CDR3 DNA: TGTGCCAGCACCCCTATCCAAGAGACCCAGTACTTC; CDR3 protein: CASTPIQETQYF
V gene: TRBV6-1; D gene: TRBD1; clone size: .; J gene: TRBJ2-2; CDR3 DNA: TGTGCCAGCAGTGAATTCCCCCACGGGACAGGGTCAGTCGTGGACACCGGGGAGCTGTTTTTT; CDR3 protein: CASSEFPHGTGSVVDTGELFF
V gene: TRBV13; D gene: TRBD1; clone size: .; J gene: TRBJ2-7; CDR3 DNA: TGTGCCAGCAGCTTAGAAGGACAGGGAATCCACGAGCAGTACTTC; CDR3 protein: CASSLEGQGIHEQYF
V gene: TRBV10-2; D gene: TRBD1; clone size: .; J gene: TRBJ1-5; CDR3 DNA: TGCGCCAGCAAACAGGGGGCCCTACACAATCAGCCCCAGCATTTT; CDR3 protein: CASKQGALHNQPQHF
V gene: TRBV5-4; D gene: .; clone size: once; J gene: TRBJ2-5; CDR3 DNA: TGTGCCAGCAGCTCAGGACAGTACCAAGAGACCCAGTACTTC; CDR3 protein: CASSSGQYQETQYF
V gene: TRBV5-1; D gene: .; clone size: .; J gene: TRBJ2-1; CDR3 DNA: TGCGCCAGCAGCTGGAGGCACTTCTCCTACAATGAGCAGTTCTTC; CDR3 protein: CASSWRHFSYNEQFF
V gene: TRBV2; D gene: .; clone size: .; J gene: TRBJ2-2; CDR3 DNA: TGTGCCAGCAGTGTACAGGCCCTAGCGAACACCGGGGAGCTGTTTTTT; CDR3 protein: CASSVQALANTGELFF
V gene: TRBV5-1; D gene: TRBD1; clone size: .; J gene: TRBJ1-2; CDR3 DNA: TGCGCCAGCAGCTTGAGGCCGACAGGGGGCAATAACTATGGCTACACCTTC; CDR3 protein: CASSLRPTGGNNYGYTF
V gene: TRBV4-3; D gene: TRBD1; clone size: few; J gene: TRBJ2-5; CDR3 DNA: TGCGCCAGCAGCCCATGGACAGGGCCCCCAGAGACCCAGTACTTC; CDR3 protein: CASSPWTGPPETQYF
V gene: TRBV13; D gene: .; clone size: .; J gene: TRBJ1-1; CDR3 DNA: TGTGCCAGCAGCCCAATCCTAACTCAGGGGCGGCCGAACACTGAAGCTTTCTTT; CDR3 protein: CASSPILTQGRPNTEAFF
V gene: TRBV7-2; D gene: .; clone size: .; J gene: TRBJ1-4; CDR3 DNA: TGTGCCAGCAGCCGCGGCGGGTCCCATAATGAAAAACTGTTTTTT; CDR3 protein: CASSRGGSHNEKLFF
V gene: TRBV7-8; D gene: .; clone size: .; J gene: TRBJ1-1; CDR3 DNA: TGTGCCAGCAGCTTAGGGCTGGAGGTAGAAGCTTTCTTT; CDR3 protein: CASSLGLEVEAFF
V gene: TRBV6-1; D gene: .; clone size: once; J gene: TRBJ1-4; CDR3 DNA: TGTGCCAGCAGTGAGTCCAGGACCACAGGTTTATATAATGAAAAACTGTTTTTT; CDR3 protein: CASSESRTTGLYNEKLFF
V gene: TRBV9; D gene: .; clone size: .; J gene: TRBJ1-2; CDR3 DNA: TGTGCCAGCAGCGAGGGGCGGACCAGGGGCTATGGCTACACCTTC; CDR3 protein: CASSEGRTRGYGYTF
V gene: TRBV7-2; D gene: TRBD1; clone size: .; J gene: TRBJ2-2; CDR3 DNA: TGTGCCAGCAGCTTAGAGGGGGCCCAGAACACCGGGGAGCTGTTTTTT; CDR3 protein: CASSLEGAQNTGELFF
V gene: TRBV11-2; D gene: TRBD2; clone size: .; J gene: TRBJ2-5; CDR3 DNA: TGTGCCAGCAGCAAAGAACTAGCGGGACGCCAAGAGACCCAGTACTTC; CDR3 protein: CASSKELAGRQETQYF
V gene: TRBV19; D gene: TRBD1; clone size: .; J gene: TRBJ1-1; CDR3 DNA: TGTGCCAGTAGTGGGACAGGCCGGGGAACTGAAGCTTTCTTT; CDR3 protein: CASSGTGRGTEAFF
V gene: TRBV6-6; D gene: .; clone size: few; J gene: TRBJ2-1; CDR3 DNA: TGTGCCAGCAGTTACCCTCCGAACAGGGTTAATGAGCAGTTCTTC; CDR3 protein: CASSYPPNRVNEQFF
V gene: TRBV6-5; D gene: TRBD2; clone size: .; J gene: TRBJ2-3; CDR3 DNA: TGTGCCAGCAGTTTGGGCCCTAGCGGGGGCACAGATACGCAGTATTTT; CDR3 protein: CASSLGPSGGTDTQYF
V gene: TRBV6-4; D gene: .; clone size: .; J gene: TRBJ1-1; CDR3 DNA: TGTGCCAGCAGGCCTGGACGGGGGGCAGGAACTGAAGCTTTCTTT; CDR3 protein: CASRPGRGAGTEAFF
V gene: TRBV19; D gene: TRBD1; clone size: .; J gene: TRBJ2-1; CDR3 DNA: TGTGCCAGTAGTATAGATTTAGGGACAGGGGTCTACAATGAGCAGTTCTTC; CDR3 protein: CASSIDLGTGVYNEQFF
V gene: TRBV15; D gene: .; clone size: .; J gene: TRBJ2-7; CDR3 DNA: TGTGCCACCAGCAGAGATCGGGTCCCCTCCTACGAGCAGTACTTC; CDR3 protein: CATSRDRVPSYEQYF
V gene: TRBV10-3; D gene: .; clone size: .; J gene: TRBJ1-1; CDR3 DNA: TGTGCCATCAGTGAGTCTGGGCTCGATGAAGCTTTCTTT; CDR3 protein: CAISESGLDEAFF
V gene: TRBV4-3; D gene: .; clone size: .; J gene: TRBJ2-7; CDR3 DNA: TGCGCCAGCAGCCAAGAATGGGCGGAGGGCGAGCAGTACTTC; CDR3 protein: CASSQEWAEGEQYF
V gene: TRBV27; D gene: .; clone size: once; J gene: TRBJ1-1; CDR3 DNA: TGTGCCAGCAGTTTATCATCAGGGTCCAGTGAAGCTTTCTTT; CDR3 protein: CASSLSSGSSEAFF
V gene: TRBV30; D gene: TRBD2; clone size: .; J gene: TRBJ2-3; CDR3 DNA: TGTGCCTGGAGTGTCTCTAGCGGGGGGGCAGATACGCAGTATTTT; CDR3 protein: CAWSVSSGGADTQYF
V gene: TRBV4-1; D gene: TRBD2; clone size: .; J gene: TRBJ2-7; CDR3 DNA: TGCGCCACCCGACTAGCGGAAACCTACGAGCAGTACTTC; CDR3 protein: CATRLAETYEQYF
V gene: TRBV7-9; D gene: .; clone size: .; J gene: TRBJ2-7; CDR3 DNA: TGTGCCAGCAGCTTACCAGGGCCCGACGAGCAGTACTTC; CDR3 protein: CASSLPGPDEQYF
V gene: TRBV11-2; D gene: TRBD1; clone size: .; J gene: TRBJ2-7; CDR3 DNA: TGTGCCAGCAGCTTCGTCCCGGGACAGGGAATCCAGTACTTC; CDR3 protein: CASSFVPGQGIQYF
V gene: TRBV19; D gene: TRBD2; clone size: .; J gene: TRBJ2-3; CDR3 DNA: TGTGCCAGTAGTCTCGCGGGGGGCACAGATACGCAGTATTTT; CDR3 protein: CASSLAGGTDTQYF
V gene: TRBV5-1; D gene: .; clone size: .; J gene: TRBJ2-5; CDR3 DNA: TGCGCCAGCAAGCTCGGGTCGGGGGAAGAGACCCAGTACTTC; CDR3 protein: CASKLGSGEETQYF